These 30 T cell receptor beta chains came from one sample sequenced in a study of blood T cell repertoires in COVID-19. Using immunoSEQ multiplex PCR, the repertoire was profiled, and TCRdb retains in-frame clones only, with some absent. This table has 110,000 or so clones, 85% appearing once. The sequencing sample was made of peripheral blood. Receptor source: a human donor in a cohort sampled during active COVID-19.

This clone was seen once. The V call is TRBV24-1, the J call TRBJ1-5; D not resolved. The V end lost 5 bases, the J end lost 0 bases, and 7 bases lay between the germline ends. Germline lookup yields CDR1 KGHDR and CDR2 SFDVKD. The CDR3 runs 14 residues. Here the CDR3 DNA reads TGTGCCACCAGTGGTGAGGCTAGCAATCAGCCCCAGCATTTT. Protein product: CATSGEASNQPQHF.

The V gene is TRBV5-5, the J gene TRBJ2-1; D possibly corresponds to TRBD1 (6 bases). With 4 bases removed from V and 6 bases from J, the gap between germline ends came to 17 bases. The CDR3 sequence is 15 residues long. Germline V lookup: CDR1 SGHKS, CDR2 YYEKEE (reference sequence). In DNA, the CDR3 is TGTGCCAGCAGCAGGTCCGGGACACCTAGCAATGAGCAGTTCTTC. Protein: CASSRSGTPSNEQFF. The variable domain in full, with the rest retrieved from reference TRBV5-5 and TRBJ2-1, is DAGVTQSPTHLIKTRGQQVTLRCSPISGHKSVSWYQQVLGQGPQFIFQYYEKEERGRGNFPDRFSARQFPNYSSELNVNALLLGDSALYLCASSRSGTPSNEQFFGPGTRLTVL.

V and J are TRBV15 and TRBJ1-5, with unresolved D. V dropped 4 bases and J dropped 0 bases, with 10 bases sitting between them. CDR3 length: 15 amino acids. CDR1 and CDR2 (germline): LNHNV, YYDKDF (reference sequence). DNA for the CDR3: TGTGCCACCAGCATGGCTGTAATTAGCAATCAGCCCCAGCATTTT. Amino acid sequence: CATSMAVISNQPQHF. Supplemented by reference TRBV15 and TRBJ1-5, the full variable domain reads DAMVIQNPRYQVTQFGKPVTLSCSQTLNHNVMYWYQQKSSQAPKLLFHYYDKDFNNEADTPDNFQSRRPNTSFCFLDIRSPGLGDTAMYLCATSMAVISNQPQHFGDGTRLSIL.

In its sample, this clone was seen a few times. V is TRBV16 and J is TRBJ1-5; no clear D. The CDR3 has 13 amino acids. Trimming removed 2 bases from V and 4 bases from J, with 6 bases in between. CDR1 is KGHSY and CDR2 is FQNENV in the germline V gene. The CDR3 sequence: CASSQLRNQPQHF. The DNA of the CDR3 is TGTGCCAGCAGCCAACTCAGAAATCAGCCCCAGCATTTT.

The rearrangement links TRBV9 to TRBJ1-2; D unresolved. Per germline, CDR1 SGDLS and CDR2 YYNGEE. Trimming stripped 0 bases from V and 0 bases from J, with 9 bases between. The CDR3 sequence is 15 residues long. In DNA form, the CDR3 reads TGTGCCAGCAGCGTAGGTGAGGGATCTAACTATGGCTACACCTTC. Translated, it gives CASSVGEGSNYGYTF.

The chain uses TRBV20-1 and TRBJ1-1; D gene ambiguous. Trimming stripped 2 bases from V and 3 bases from J, with 4 bases between. The germline V gene encodes CDR1 DFQATT and CDR2 SNEGSKA (reference sequence). The CDR3 contains 11 residues. The CDR3 spells CSARSDTEAFF. The DNA for the CDR3 is TGCAGTGCTAGATCGGACACTGAAGCTTTCTTT.

The V gene is TRBV6-5, the J gene TRBJ1-2, with D perhaps matching TRBD1 (6 bases). This CDR3 region has 12 residues. V was cut by 6 bases and J by 7 bases, with 12 bases left in between. The germline V gene encodes CDR1 MNHEY and CDR2 SVGAGI. The CDR3 here is CASRAGVGGYTF. The CDR3 DNA reads TGTGCCAGCAGAGCAGGGGTGGGTGGCTACACCTTC.

The chain employs TRBV10-3 and TRBJ1-1, with D maybe TRBD1 (6 bases). The germline V and J ends were trimmed by 4 bases and 1 base, with 10 bases remaining between them. CDR1 is ENHRY and CDR2 is SYGVKD in the germline V gene. The CDR3 has 14 amino acids. The CDR3 nucleotides read TGTGCCATCAGTGGCCAGACAGGGAACACTGAAGCTTTCTTT. Translated, it gives CAISGQTGNTEAFF.

The V gene is TRBV3-1 (or the pseudogene TRBV3-2), the J gene TRBJ2-3; TRBD2 agrees at 11 bases. Germline lookup yields CDR1 LGHDT and CDR2 YNNKEL (reference sequence). There are 14 residues in the CDR3. With V trimmed by 6 bases and J by 5 bases, 4 bases remained unmatched. CDR3 in amino acids: CASRVLAGGDTQYF. In DNA, the CDR3 is TGTGCCAGCAGGGTGCTAGCGGGGGGAGATACGCAGTATTTT.

The chain links TRBV7-7 to TRBJ2-1; a possible D gene is TRBD1 (6 bases). Per germline, CDR1 SSHAT and CDR2 FNYEAQ (reference sequence). The CDR3 has 14 residues. Trimming pared 5 bases from V and 8 bases from J, leaving 16 bases between. CDR3 amino acids: CASSRRLGGDEQFF. The CDR3 DNA follows: TGTGCCAGCAGCCGGCGGCTTGGGGGCGATGAGCAGTTCTTC. Filled out from reference TRBV7-7 and TRBJ2-1, the complete variable domain reads GAGVSQSPRYKVTKRGQDVTLRCDPISSHATLYWYQQALGQGPEFLTYFNYEAQPDKSGLPSDRFSAERPEGSISTLTIQRTEQRDSAMYRCASSRRLGGDEQFFGPGTRLTVL.

The V and J genes are TRBV2 and TRBJ2-7; TRBD1 agrees at 7 bases. This CDR3 comprises 14 residues. V was clipped by 7 bases and J by 3 bases; unmatched bases: 9. Germline loops: CDR1 SNHLY, CDR2 FYNNEI. The CDR3 nucleotides read TGTGCCAGCACCCTAACAGGGGTGGGCTACGAGCAGTACTTC. Amino acids: CASTLTGVGYEQYF.

V gene TRBV29-1 combines with J gene TRBJ2-3, with 8 positions matching TRBD1. The CDR3 length is 16 residues. The germline V gene encodes CDR1 SQVTM and CDR2 ANQGSEA. The ends lost 6 bases at V and 1 base at J; junction bases unmatched: 12. Here the CDR3 DNA reads TGCAGCGTCCCAACCCGACAGGGGTCCCGCACAGATACGCAGTATTTT. Translating gives CSVPTRQGSRTDTQYF.

The chain couples TRBV11-1 to TRBJ1-1; D is ambiguous. Germline V gene sequence: CDR1 SGHAT, CDR2 FQDESV (reference sequence). This CDR3 region has 12 residues. V shed 5 bases and J shed 0 bases, with 4 bases lying between them. CDR3 loop: CASSLMNTEAFF. Written as DNA, the CDR3 is TGTGCCAGCAGCCTAATGAACACTGAAGCTTTCTTT.

This clone was counted a few times. The chain is built from TRBV6-2 or TRBV6-3 and TRBJ1-5, with TRBD1 identical over 9 bases. This CDR3 comprises 14 residues. The junction had 5 bases not matched to a gene; V was cut back by 5 bases and J by 6 bases. Germline loops: CDR1 MNHEY, CDR2 SVGEGT. The CDR3 DNA is TGTGCCAGCAGTCCCGGGACAGGGAGTCAGCCCCAGCATTTT. This translates into CASSPGTGSQPQHF.

This clone was seen a few times. V usage is TRBV7-9 and J usage is TRBJ1-4, with TRBD1 identical over 7 bases. The germline gives CDR1 SEHNR, CDR2 FQNEAQ (reference sequence). This CDR3 has 14 residues. Trimming removed 6 bases from V and 3 bases from J; junction bases left unmatched: 4. The CDR3, as DNA: TGTGCCAGCAGTTCGACAGGGCCTAATGAAAAACTGTTTTTT. Residues: CASSSTGPNEKLFF.

This sequence joins TRBV2 and TRBJ1-3, with 8 bases identical to TRBD1. CDR3 length: 13 amino acids. The J segment lost 4 bases and the V segment lost 4 bases, leaving 0 bases of the junction unmatched. The germline V gene encodes CDR1 SNHLY and CDR2 FYNNEI. The CDR3 bases are TGTGCCAGCAGTGGGACAGGGGGAAACACCATATATTTT. This encodes CASSGTGGNTIYF.

The gene calls are TRBV5-4 and TRBJ1-2; a weak D match, TRBD1 (5 bases). The CDR3 totals 12 residues. V dropped 2 bases and J dropped 4 bases, with 6 bases sitting between them. The V gene's germline CDR1 is SGHNT and CDR2 YYREEE (reference sequence). CDR3 loop: CASSFRVYGYTF. The CDR3 nucleotides read TGTGCCAGCAGCTTCAGGGTCTATGGCTACACCTTC.

V is TRBV11-2 and J is TRBJ1-6; 7 nucleotides match TRBD1. There are 16 residues in the CDR3. From germline, CDR1 is SGHAT and CDR2 FQNNGV. With V trimmed by 3 bases and J by 10 bases, 12 bases remained unmatched. The CDR3 loop is CASSFAAGGAYSPLHF. The CDR3 DNA is TGTGCCAGCAGCTTCGCGGCAGGGGGTGCCTACTCACCCCTCCACTTT. The complete variable domain, with remaining parts taken from reference TRBV11-2 and TRBJ1-6, reads EAGVAQSPRYKIIEKRQSVAFWCNPISGHATLYWYQQILGQGPKLLIQFQNNGVVDDSQLPKDRFSAERLKGVDSTLKIQPAKLEDSAVYLCASSFAAGGAYSPLHFGNGTRLTVT.

V and J are TRBV24-1 and TRBJ2-1; perhaps TRBD1 as D (6 bases). This CDR3 contains 15 residues. The germline V and J ends were trimmed by 4 bases and 4 bases, with 13 bases remaining between them. CDR1 is KGHDR, CDR2 SFDVKD, per germline. CDR3 loop: CATSEAGTNYNEQFF. The DNA for the CDR3 is TGTGCCACCAGTGAGGCCGGGACAAATTACAATGAGCAGTTCTTC.

CDR3 DNA sequence: TGTGCCAGCAGTCACTGGGGGGCTGAAGCTTTCTTT. Its translation: CASSHWGAEAFF. The chain couples TRBV11-2 to TRBJ1-1, with D maybe TRBD1 (5 bases). The V end lost 6 bases, the J end lost 6 bases, and 11 bases lay between the germline ends. This CDR3 is 12 amino acids long. Germline CDR1 reads SGHAT; CDR2 reads FQNNGV.

The chain combines TRBV2 with TRBJ1-1; a possible D gene is TRBD1 (6 bases). The V gene lost 5 bases and the J gene lost 10 bases, with 17 bases spanning the gap. This CDR3 comprises 13 residues. Germline values: CDR1 SNHLY, CDR2 FYNNEI. The CDR3 DNA reads TGTGCCAGCAGTAACAGGGTATTGTTTGGAGCTTTCTTT. Encoded protein: CASSNRVLFGAFF.

The chain has TRBV19 and TRBJ1-5; TRBD1 agrees at 7 bases. Germline V gene lookup returns CDR1 LNHDA and CDR2 SQIVND (reference sequence). Trimming took 4 bases from V and 4 from J; bases not matched to a gene: 4. CDR3 length equals 14 residues. The CDR3 spells CASSKGQKNQPQHF. The CDR3 DNA reads TGTGCCAGTAGTAAGGGACAGAAAAATCAGCCCCAGCATTTT.

This chain links TRBV19 with TRBJ1-6; D is undetermined. V gave up 3 bases and J gave up 11 bases, with 20 bases separating them. CDR3 length: 16 residues. The germline V gene has CDR1 LNHDA and CDR2 SQIVND (reference sequence). The CDR3 sequence is CASSITVRGPRAPLHF. CDR3 coding DNA: TGTGCCAGTAGTATTACCGTCCGGGGTCCGAGGGCACCCCTCCACTTT.

The chain carries TRBV7-9 and TRBJ1-2; D is possibly TRBD1 (5 bases). The CDR3 is made up of 13 amino acids. Trimming pared 5 bases from V and 1 base from J, leaving 8 bases between. The germline V gene has CDR1 SEHNR and CDR2 FQNEAQ (reference sequence). DNA for the CDR3: TGTGCCAGCAGCCCCAGGGTTAACTATGGCTACACCTTC. Translating gives CASSPRVNYGYTF. Together with reference TRBV7-9 and TRBJ1-2, the CDR3 gives the full variable domain: DTGVSQNPRHKITKRGQNVTFRCDPISEHNRLYWYRQTLGQGPEFLTYFQNEAQLEKSRLLSDRFSAERPKGSFSTLEIQRTEQGDSAMYLCASSPRVNYGYTFGSGTRLTVV.

V is TRBV2 and J is TRBJ1-5, with TRBD1 identical over 8 bases. Germline values: CDR1 SNHLY, CDR2 FYNNEI. The J segment lost 4 bases and the V segment lost 7 bases, leaving 3 bases of the junction unmatched. The CDR3 is 13 amino acids. CDR3 in amino acids: CASKTGGNQPQHF. CDR3 nucleotide sequence: TGTGCCAGCAAAACAGGGGGGAATCAGCCCCAGCATTTT.

The chain employs TRBV2 and TRBJ1-2, with 10 bases fitting TRBD1. This CDR3 spans 15 amino acids. The germline gives CDR1 SNHLY, CDR2 FYNNEI. J was trimmed by 5 bases and V by 6 bases; bases with no gene match: 9. The CDR3: CASRGSRTGGYGYTF. The CDR3 region has the DNA TGTGCCAGCAGGGGATCGAGGACAGGGGGGTATGGCTACACCTTC. The full variable domain, in which reference TRBV2 and TRBJ1-2 provide the parts outside the CDR3, is EPEVTQTPSHQVTQMGQEVILRCVPISNHLYFYWYRQILGQKVEFLVSFYNNEISEKSEIFDDQFSVERPDGSNFTLKIRSTKLEDSAMYFCASRGSRTGGYGYTFGSGTRLTVV.

The rearrangement links TRBV5-1 to TRBJ2-2, with D tentatively TRBD2 (6 bases). V lost 4 bases and J lost 2, with 15 bases in between. Germline V lookup: CDR1 SGHRS, CDR2 YFSETQ. This CDR3 has 16 residues. The CDR3 is CASSRRGRLNTGELFF. Written as DNA, the CDR3 is TGCGCCAGCAGCCGGAGGGGCAGACTAAACACCGGGGAGCTGTTTTTT.

This sequence joins TRBV6-5 and TRBJ1-5; TRBD1 agrees at 7 bases. This CDR3 region has 14 residues. Trimming cost V 6 bases and J 4 bases; bases outside gene matches: 6. CDR1 MNHEY and CDR2 SVGAGI come from the germline V gene. The CDR3 sequence: CASRQSGGNQPQHF. DNA of the CDR3: TGTGCCAGCAGGCAATCAGGGGGTAATCAGCCCCAGCATTTT.

This chain connects TRBV9 to TRBJ1-3; D remains ambiguous. This CDR3 has 15 amino acids. CDR1 SGDLS and CDR2 YYNGEE come from the germline V gene. The V end was cut by 2 bases, the J end by 0 bases, with 9 bases between. CDR3 nucleotide sequence: TGTGCCAGCAGCGTCGAGGGTCACTCTGGAAACACCATATATTTT. Encoded protein: CASSVEGHSGNTIYF.

This clone appeared a single time. The J gene is TRBJ2-7, the V gene TRBV28; TRBD2 agrees at 7 bases. Germline CDR1 and CDR2: MDHEN and SYDVKM. V trimming: 7 bases; J trimming: 2 bases; junction bases outside the gene matches: 14. The length of the CDR3 is 16 residues. CDR3 in DNA: TGTGCCAGCATTGGCAGAGTGAGCGGGGCGACCTACGAGCAGTACTTC. Protein: CASIGRVSGATYEQYF.